This T cell receptor (beta chain) derives from a study of blood T cells in healthy people across ages. Points from the study as a whole: Age advanced and TCR beta diversity per million T cells fell, roughly linearly. Without sorted subsets, naive and antigen-experienced compartments could not be conclusively compared. Comparison with aged donors showed that long-lived donors had more naive CD4+ cells and higher diversity.

Primed by a sample-barcoded 5' primer and a J-beta primer mix, a second PCR proceeded for about 6 to 11 cycles. Tags on each cDNA molecule came from a template-switch adaptor with 12 random nucleotides. TCRdb called the 5' RACE reads again in MiXCR, with one record for every CDR3 protein. In the table there are more than 1 million distinct CDR3 sequences, more than 40% of which are singletons. V shed 9 bases, J shed 3 bases, and the junction held 2 bases outside the gene matches. The CDR3 runs to 13 residues. Germline V gene sequence: CDR1 SNHLY, CDR2 FYNNEI. This clonotype has a count of ten or more. Its antigen is unidentified.

The clonotype was recovered from an older woman in good health. The sample was blood. The J gene is TRBJ2-6, the V gene TRBV2; 7 bases are a match to TRBD1. The CDR3 coding sequence is TGTGCCAGGACAGGGCGTGGGGCCAACGTCCTGACTTTC. This gives the protein CARTGRGANVLTF.